Below are 30 T cell receptor beta chains sequenced from a single sample in a study of blood T cell repertoires in COVID-19. TCRdb's copy holds only in-frame clones and misses some; the assay was immunoSEQ multiplex PCR. The sample has 90,000 to 140,000 clones; around 84% are singletons. Sequenced sample: peripheral blood. These receptors were taken from a woman of 80 years or more with acute or convalescent COVID-19.

The chain uses TRBV28 and TRBJ2-7; 8 bases are shared with TRBD2. This CDR3 has 14 amino acids. The V gene's germline CDR1 is MDHEN and CDR2 SYDVKM. Losses at the gene ends were 3 bases for V and 6 bases for J; bases not matched to a gene: 7. The CDR3 sequence: CASSFTSGRGEQYF. The CDR3 nucleotides read TGTGCCAGCAGTTTTACCAGCGGGAGAGGCGAGCAGTACTTC.

The chain uses TRBV24-1 and TRBJ2-4; D may be TRBD2 (6 bases). Per the germline V gene, CDR1 is KGHDR and CDR2 is SFDVKD. Deletions cut 6 bases from V and 2 bases from J, with 7 bases between. The CDR3 length is 13 residues. The CDR3, as DNA: TGTGCCACCAGTAGCGGGTCCAAAAACATTCAGTACTTC. Protein product: CATSSGSKNIQYF.

The rearrangement uses TRBV4-2 and TRBJ2-7, with D unresolved. The length of the CDR3 is 14 residues. Per the germline V gene, CDR1 is LGHNA and CDR2 is YNFKEQ. The V gene lost 0 bases and the J gene lost 5 bases, with 11 bases spanning the gap. CDR3 sequence (DNA): TGTGCCAGCAGCCAAGATCCCGGTCGCCACGAGCAGTACTTC. It is translated as CASSQDPGRHEQYF.

The chain joins TRBV18 to TRBJ1-5; D is undetermined. The V gene's germline CDR1 is KGHSH and CDR2 LQKENI. The CDR3 runs to 15 residues. Trimming removed 4 bases at V and 3 bases at J, with 13 bases between. CDR3 sequence (DNA): TGTGCCAGCTCACGAGGGCCAGATGCCAATCAGCCCCAGCATTTT. Its translation: CASSRGPDANQPQHF.

V usage is TRBV7-2 and J usage is TRBJ2-1, with TRBD2 as a possible D gene (5 bases). Trimming stripped 0 bases from V and 6 bases from J, with 6 bases between. The germline CDR1 and CDR2 sequences are SGHTA and FQGNSA. The CDR3 runs 13 residues. The CDR3 reads CASSLAAGNEQFF. Written as DNA, the CDR3 is TGTGCCAGCAGCTTAGCGGCGGGCAATGAGCAGTTCTTC.

The genes are TRBV7-9 and TRBJ2-7; perhaps TRBD1 as D (6 bases). V was pared by 5 bases and J by 1 base, with 21 bases between. The CDR3 has 17 residues. The germline V gene encodes CDR1 SEHNR and CDR2 FQNEAQ (reference sequence). The CDR3 sequence is CASSLPLSGTPSYEQYF. The CDR3 region has the DNA TGTGCCAGCAGCCTTCCCTTATCCGGGACACCATCCTACGAGCAGTACTTC.

The chain recombines TRBV7-8 with TRBJ2-1; no clear D. V was cut by 1 base and J by 4 bases, with 11 bases left in between. The CDR3 runs to 15 residues. CDR1 and CDR2 (germline): SGHVS, FQNEAQ. DNA of the CDR3: TGTGCCAGCAGCTTAGAGTACAGTAGGTACAATGAGCAGTTCTTC. Translation gives CASSLEYSRYNEQFF.

The genes are TRBV7-2 and TRBJ2-2, with 9 bases aligning to TRBD2. The CDR3 covers 17 residues. The germline V gene encodes CDR1 SGHTA and CDR2 FQGNSA. V trimming: 1 base; J trimming: 6 bases; junction bases outside the gene matches: 9. The CDR3 sequence: CASSLGGASGKAGELFF. DNA of the CDR3: TGTGCCAGCAGCTTAGGGGGGGCTAGCGGGAAGGCCGGGGAGCTGTTTTTT.

This chain uses TRBV20-1 with TRBJ2-7; 7 bases line up with TRBD2. V trimming: 3 bases; J trimming: 2 bases; junction bases outside the gene matches: 4. The CDR3 has 13 residues. Per the germline V gene, CDR1 is DFQATT and CDR2 is SNEGSKA (reference sequence). In DNA form, the CDR3 reads TGCAGTGCTAGTACTAGCGCGACCTACGAGCAGTACTTC. It is translated as CSASTSATYEQYF.

As concerns this clone: This sample includes further DNA sequences coding for the same CDR3. This chain uses TRBV5-4 with TRBJ1-1; D unclear. Germline V gives CDR1 SGHNT, CDR2 YYREEE (reference sequence). Trimming removed 4 bases from V and 2 bases from J, with 6 bases in between. This CDR3 comprises 12 residues. The CDR3 spells CASSPLNTEAFF. The CDR3, as DNA: TGTGCCAGCAGCCCCCTTAACACTGAAGCTTTCTTT.

The chain has TRBV14 and TRBJ2-7, with 12 bases matching TRBD2. V lost 4 bases, J lost 6 bases, and 7 bases stayed unmatched. CDR3 length: 15 amino acids. The germline V gene has CDR1 SGHDN and CDR2 FVKESK. The CDR3 DNA reads TGTGCCAGCAGCCTTCGACTAGCGGGAGTTTCCGAGCAGTACTTC. This encodes CASSLRLAGVSEQYF. Using reference TRBV14 and TRBJ2-7 for the parts outside the CDR3, the full variable domain is EAGVTQFPSHSVIEKGQTVTLRCDPISGHDNLYWYRRVMGKEIKFLLHFVKESKQDESGMPNNRFLAERTGGTYSTLKVQPAELEDSGVYFCASSLRLAGVSEQYFGPGTRLTVT.

The rearrangement uses TRBV10-3 and TRBJ2-3; the match to TRBD2 covers 13 bases. The V gene end was trimmed by 3 bases and the J gene end by 4 bases; junction bases not matched to a gene: 7. Looked up from germline, CDR1 is ENHRY and CDR2 is SYGVKD. The CDR3 extends over 17 amino acids. CDR3 loop: CAISDLRTSGSADTQYF. CDR3 nucleotides: TGTGCCATCAGTGACCTTCGGACTAGCGGGAGTGCAGATACGCAGTATTTT.

This clone has more than one count but fewer than ten. The V call is TRBV30, the J call TRBJ2-5, with TRBD2 matching 9 bases. Germline CDR1 reads GTSNPN; CDR2 reads SVGIG (reference sequence). This CDR3 contains 16 residues. V was pared by 0 bases and J by 0 bases, with 5 bases of the junction left unmatched. The CDR3 region is CAWSVALAGYQETQYF. For the CDR3, the DNA is TGTGCCTGGAGTGTAGCGCTAGCGGGATACCAAGAGACCCAGTACTTC.

This clone was seen a handful of times. This chain links TRBV14 with TRBJ2-3; 10 bases match TRBD2. The CDR3 length is 15 residues. CDR1 and CDR2 from the germline V gene are SGHDN and FVKESK. V trimming: 4 bases; J trimming: 5 bases; junction bases outside the gene matches: 6. CDR3 DNA sequence: TGTGCCAGCAGCCCTCTAGCGGGAGTCGAAGATACGCAGTATTTT. This sequence encodes CASSPLAGVEDTQYF.

CDR3: CATSAGGPNQPQHF. The CDR3 DNA reads as TGTGCCACCAGCGCAGGGGGCCCCAATCAGCCCCAGCATTTT. The chain is built from TRBV15 and TRBJ1-5; 8 positions agree with TRBD1. Germline V lookup: CDR1 LNHNV, CDR2 YYDKDF (reference sequence). CDR3 size: 14 residues. J lost 3 bases, V lost 5 bases, and 3 bases had no gene match.

This sequence joins TRBV5-6 and TRBJ2-7; TRBD1 might be the D (5 bases). Trimming left V 3 bases short and J 2 bases short, with 12 bases between. The CDR3 runs 14 residues. Germline assignment: CDR1 SGHDT and CDR2 YYEEEE. The CDR3 spells CASSSVQGAYEQYF. In nucleotides, the CDR3 is TGTGCCAGCAGCTCGGTCCAAGGGGCCTACGAGCAGTACTTC.

This clone came up many times. The chain has TRBV5-1 and TRBJ1-1; unclear D gene. The CDR3 has 15 amino acids. The V gene lost 1 base and the J gene lost 4 bases, with 14 bases spanning the gap. Germline V gene sequence: CDR1 SGHRS, CDR2 YFSETQ. The CDR3 nucleotides are TGCGCCAGCAGCTTGCTACTTGGGTCGGGCACTGAAGCTTTCTTT. Its protein is CASSLLLGSGTEAFF.

V gene TRBV11-2 combines with J gene TRBJ2-7, with 11 positions matching TRBD2. Unmatched junction bases numbered 2, after V lost 2 bases and J lost 2 bases. This CDR3 is 15 amino acids long. The germline gives CDR1 SGHAT, CDR2 FQNNGV. CDR3 in amino acids: CASSLRLAGPYEQYV. In DNA form, the CDR3 reads TGTGCCAGCAGCTTACGACTAGCGGGACCCTACGAGCAGTACGTC.

The chain couples TRBV12-5 to TRBJ2-1, with TRBD2 identical over 10 bases. CDR1 and CDR2 from the germline V gene are LGHNT and FRNRAP. CDR3 length: 16 amino acids. V was pared by 1 base and J by 7 bases, with 7 bases of the junction left unmatched. The CDR3 region has the DNA TGTGCTAGTGGTTTGGGTTCTAGCGGGAGCACGAATGAGCAGTTCTTC. As protein: CASGLGSSGSTNEQFF.

The V gene is TRBV4-1, the J gene TRBJ1-4, with D maybe TRBD1 (6 bases). V lost 4 bases and J 5 bases, leaving 20 bases between the germline ends. The germline V gene encodes CDR1 MGHRA and CDR2 YSYEKL. This CDR3 contains 17 residues. This CDR3 is CASSPMGRGQSNEKLFF. CDR3 nucleotides: TGCGCCAGCAGCCCAATGGGGCGTGGACAGTCGAATGAAAAACTGTTTTTT.

The chain employs TRBV5-4 and TRBJ2-2; TRBD2 agrees at 7 bases. CDR1 is SGHNT, CDR2 YYREEE, per germline (reference sequence). V lost 7 bases to trimming and J lost 1 base; unmatched junction nucleotides: 7. The CDR3 consists of 15 residues. The CDR3 bases are TGTGCCAGCGGGGTCGGCGGGGGGAACACCGGGGAGCTGTTTTTT. Residues: CASGVGGGNTGELFF. Combining the CDR3 with reference TRBV5-4 and TRBJ2-2 gives the whole variable domain ETGVTQSPTHLIKTRGQQVTLRCSSQSGHNTVSWYQQALGQGPQFIFQYYREEENGRGNFPPRFSGLQFPNYSSELNVNALELDDSALYLCASGVGGGNTGELFFGEGSRLTVL.

The V gene is TRBV18, the J gene TRBJ1-1, with TRBD1 matching 10 bases. The ends lost 6 bases at V and 7 bases at J; junction bases unmatched: 14. Per germline, CDR1 KGHSH and CDR2 LQKENI. The CDR3 sequence is 16 residues long. The CDR3 sequence is CASSQSPGQGLIEAFF. CDR3 DNA sequence: TGTGCCAGCTCCCAATCACCGGGACAGGGGTTGATTGAAGCTTTCTTT.

The chain recombines TRBV27 with TRBJ1-5; D is ambiguous. Per germline, CDR1 MNHEY and CDR2 SMNVEV (reference sequence). Trimming took 0 bases from V and 0 from J, leaving 9 bases between them. The CDR3 is made up of 16 amino acids. CDR3 protein: CASSLSAGYSNQPQHF. DNA for the CDR3: TGTGCCAGCAGTTTATCGGCGGGGTATAGCAATCAGCCCCAGCATTTT.

The chain recombines TRBV7-9 with TRBJ1-6; no clear D. CDR1 SEHNR and CDR2 FQNEAQ come from the germline V gene (reference sequence). The germline V and J ends were trimmed by 1 base and 4 bases, with 5 bases remaining between them. The CDR3 runs to 14 residues. CDR3 sequence (DNA): TGTGCCAGCAGCTTAGACAGTTATAATTCACCCCTCCACTTT. Its translation: CASSLDSYNSPLHF.

The J gene is TRBJ2-7, the V gene TRBV10-3, with D perhaps matching TRBD1 (6 bases). Germline V gene data show CDR1 as ENHRY and CDR2 as SYGVKD. The CDR3 is 14 residues long. Trimming shortened V by 7 bases and J by 1 base, and 14 bases separated the two germline ends. CDR3 amino acids: CAITAGEYSYEQYF. DNA of the CDR3: TGTGCCATCACTGCAGGGGAGTATTCCTACGAGCAGTACTTC.

This clone has just a few counts. This chain connects TRBV28 to TRBJ2-7; 10 bases are a match to TRBD2. The germline V gene encodes CDR1 MDHEN and CDR2 SYDVKM. Unmatched junction bases numbered 12, after V lost 6 bases and J lost 7 bases. The length of the CDR3 is 15 residues. This chain's CDR3 is CASRPPSGSSEEQYF. The CDR3 nucleotides are TGTGCCAGCAGACCCCCTAGCGGGAGTTCGGAGGAGCAGTACTTC.

The chain joins TRBV28 to TRBJ2-7; TRBD1 matches at 8 bases. Per the germline V gene, CDR1 is MDHEN and CDR2 is SYDVKM. With 5 bases clipped from V and 3 bases from J, the junction kept 9 bases outside the gene matches. This CDR3 comprises 15 residues. In nucleotides, the CDR3 is TGTGCCAGCAGTGCCTCCGGGACAGGCCACTACGAGCAGTACTTC. It is translated as CASSASGTGHYEQYF.

This clone is a singleton in its sample. This rearrangement joins TRBV6-5 to TRBJ1-5; weak D call: TRBD1 (6 bases). Germline V gene lookup returns CDR1 MNHEY and CDR2 SVGAGI. Deletions cut 8 bases from V and 2 bases from J, with 13 bases between. The CDR3 extends over 14 amino acids. The CDR3 here is CASDYRAGNQPQHF. The CDR3 DNA reads as TGTGCCAGCGACTACAGGGCCGGCAATCAGCCCCAGCATTTT.

The chain joins TRBV9 to TRBJ1-2; D is uncertain. Trimming took off 3 bases at V and 5 bases at J, with 23 bases between the two ends. Germline lookup yields CDR1 SGDLS and CDR2 YYNGEE. The CDR3 spans 17 residues. CDR3 sequence reads: CASSAAARTEVGYGYTF. The CDR3 DNA is TGTGCCAGCAGCGCCGCCGCCAGGACGGAGGTAGGGTATGGCTACACCTTC.

As concerns this clone: In the same sample, other DNA sequences code for this CDR3. V is TRBV7-9 and J is TRBJ1-4; D is possibly TRBD1 (6 bases). Germline loops: CDR1 SEHNR, CDR2 FQNEAQ (reference sequence). Deletions cut 4 bases from V and 8 bases from J, with 14 bases between. The CDR3 consists of 14 residues. CDR3 in DNA: TGTGCCAGCAGCTCACAGGGCACCGGGGAAAAACTGTTTTTT. Translated, it gives CASSSQGTGEKLFF.